The 5 T cell receptor beta chains below all came from one sample that was sequenced in a study of human T cells and chemical hapten exposure. Time point indicated: patch test 3, about 24 weeks after DPC sensitization. Treatment indicated: therapeutic diphenylcyclopropenone sensitization with weekly scalp DPC. TCRdb re-derived calls from the RACE reads in MiXCR, one entry per CDR3 protein. The sample includes roughly 64,000 distinct CDR3 sequences, approximately 10% seen only once; the top ten take 2% to 3%. The sequenced sample was whole blood, obtained in connection with sensitization to the hapten diphenylcyclopropenone (DPC). These receptors were obtained from a woman aged 25 to 39 with alopecia areata. Some clones in this sample may be carry-over from other donors' samples.

This clonotype was observed a few times. The chain is built from TRBV5-1 and TRBJ2-3; perhaps TRBD2 as D (6 bases). Trimming removed 1 base from V and 5 bases from J, with 11 bases in between. This CDR3 spans 14 amino acids. Per the germline V gene, CDR1 is SGHRS and CDR2 is YFSETQ. This CDR3 reads CASSLQGGEDTQYF. The CDR3 region has the DNA TGCGCCAGCAGCTTGCAGGGAGGAGAAGATACGCAGTATTTT.

V is TRBV29-1 and J is TRBJ2-3; TRBD1 matches at 7 bases. Germline CDR1 reads SQVTM; CDR2 reads ANQGSEA. The CDR3 length is 14 residues. The J segment lost 0 bases and the V segment lost 5 bases, leaving 5 bases of the junction unmatched. CDR3 amino acids: CSVKKGASTDTQYF. The CDR3 DNA reads as TGCAGCGTTAAGAAGGGGGCTAGCACAGATACGCAGTATTTT.

This clonotype was seen once. V and J are TRBV9 and TRBJ1-1; D remains unclear. The ends were cut back, 4 bases at V and 4 bases at J, with 8 bases in the middle. Germline assignment: CDR1 SGDLS and CDR2 YYNGEE. The CDR3 length is 12 residues. CDR3 amino acids: CASSLDSTEAFF. Written as DNA, the CDR3 is TGTGCCAGCAGCCTCGATTCCACTGAAGCTTTCTTT.

In this sample, this clonotype turned up many times. The V gene is TRBV20-1, the J gene TRBJ1-2; tentative D call: TRBD1 (5 bases). Trimming took off 3 bases at V and 7 bases at J, with 15 bases between the two ends. The CDR3 loop spans 13 amino acids. The germline CDR1 and CDR2 sequences are DFQATT and SNEGSKA (reference sequence). The CDR3 DNA is TGCAGTGCTAGGTATGAACAGGCATTTGGCTACACCTTC. It yields the protein CSARYEQAFGYTF.

This clonotype was detected ten times or more. The chain links TRBV6-2 or TRBV6-3 to TRBJ1-5; tentatively, D is TRBD1 (6 bases). CDR1 and CDR2 (germline): MNHEY, SVGEGT. With 4 bases removed from V and 2 bases from J, the gap between germline ends came to 18 bases. CDR3 length: 17 residues. This CDR3 reads CASSSQKNTGRNQPQHF. The CDR3 bases are TGTGCCAGCAGTTCACAAAAAAATACAGGGCGCAATCAGCCCCAGCATTTT.